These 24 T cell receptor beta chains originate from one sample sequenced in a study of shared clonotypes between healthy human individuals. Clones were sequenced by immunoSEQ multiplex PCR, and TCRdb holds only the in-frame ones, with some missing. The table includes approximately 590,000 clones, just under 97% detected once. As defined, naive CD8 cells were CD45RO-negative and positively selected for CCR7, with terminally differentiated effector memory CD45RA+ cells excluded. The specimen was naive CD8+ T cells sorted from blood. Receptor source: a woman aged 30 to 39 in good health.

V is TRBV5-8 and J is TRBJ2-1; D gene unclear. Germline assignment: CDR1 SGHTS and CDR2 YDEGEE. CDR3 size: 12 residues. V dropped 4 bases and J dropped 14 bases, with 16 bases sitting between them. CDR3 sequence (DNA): TGTGCCAGCAGCCCGACACCGGCATTTGAGTTCTTC. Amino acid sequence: CASSPTPAFEFF.

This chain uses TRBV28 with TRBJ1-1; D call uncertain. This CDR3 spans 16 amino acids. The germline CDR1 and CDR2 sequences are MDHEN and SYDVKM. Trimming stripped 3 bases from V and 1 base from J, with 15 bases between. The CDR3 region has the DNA TGTGCCAGCAGTTTTGGGAAGGACGGCTGGAACACTGAAGCTTTCTTT. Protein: CASSFGKDGWNTEAFF.

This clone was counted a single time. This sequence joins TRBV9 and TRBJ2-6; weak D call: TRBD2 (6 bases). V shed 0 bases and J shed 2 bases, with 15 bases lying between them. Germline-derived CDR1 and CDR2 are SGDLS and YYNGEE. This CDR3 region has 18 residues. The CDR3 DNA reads TGTGCCAGCAGCGTAGCTCCTCGGGAGCGGACTGGGGCCAACGTCCTGACTTTC. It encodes CASSVAPRERTGANVLTF.

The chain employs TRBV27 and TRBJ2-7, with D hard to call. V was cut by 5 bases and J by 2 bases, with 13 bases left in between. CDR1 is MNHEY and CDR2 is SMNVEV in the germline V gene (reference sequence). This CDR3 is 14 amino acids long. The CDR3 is CASSPSGSTYEQYF. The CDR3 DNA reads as TGTGCCAGCAGTCCCTCGGGCTCCACCTACGAGCAGTACTTC.

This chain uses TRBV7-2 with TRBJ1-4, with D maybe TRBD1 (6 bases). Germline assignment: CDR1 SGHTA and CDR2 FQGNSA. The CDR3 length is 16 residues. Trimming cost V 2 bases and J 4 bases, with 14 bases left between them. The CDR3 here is CASSLRRGGLNEKLFF. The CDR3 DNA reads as TGTGCCAGCAGCTTACGACGGGGGGGCCTTAATGAAAAACTGTTTTTT.

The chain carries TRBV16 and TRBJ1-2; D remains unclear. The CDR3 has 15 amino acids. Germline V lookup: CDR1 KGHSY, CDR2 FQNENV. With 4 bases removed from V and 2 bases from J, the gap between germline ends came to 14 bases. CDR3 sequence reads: CASSLTSGENYGYTF. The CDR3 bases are TGTGCCAGCAGCCTAACATCGGGTGAGAACTATGGCTACACCTTC.

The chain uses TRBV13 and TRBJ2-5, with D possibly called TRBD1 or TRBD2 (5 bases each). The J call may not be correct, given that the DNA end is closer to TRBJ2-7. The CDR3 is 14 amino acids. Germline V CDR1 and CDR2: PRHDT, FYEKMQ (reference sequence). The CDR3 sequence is CASSRGEATYEQYF. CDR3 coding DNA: TGTGCCAGCAGCCGAGGGGAAGCTACCTACGAGCAGTACTTC.

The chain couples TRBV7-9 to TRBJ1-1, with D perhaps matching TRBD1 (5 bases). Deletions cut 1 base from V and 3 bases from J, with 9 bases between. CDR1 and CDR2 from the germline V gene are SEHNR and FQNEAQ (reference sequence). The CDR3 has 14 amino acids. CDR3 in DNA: TGTGCCAGCAGCTTAGACAGGTACTACACTGAAGCTTTCTTT. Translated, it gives CASSLDRYYTEAFF.

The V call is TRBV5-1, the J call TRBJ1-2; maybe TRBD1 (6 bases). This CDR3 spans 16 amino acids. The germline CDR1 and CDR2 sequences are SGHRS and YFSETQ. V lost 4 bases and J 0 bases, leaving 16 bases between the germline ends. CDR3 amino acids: CASSPDGRGANYGYTF. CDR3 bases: TGCGCCAGCAGCCCAGACGGCAGGGGAGCTAACTATGGCTACACCTTC.

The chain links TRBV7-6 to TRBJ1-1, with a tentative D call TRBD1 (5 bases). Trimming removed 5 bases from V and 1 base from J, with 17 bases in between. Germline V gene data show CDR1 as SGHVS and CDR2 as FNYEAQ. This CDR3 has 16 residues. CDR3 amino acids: CASSHRALGTNTEAFF. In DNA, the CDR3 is TGTGCCAGCAGCCATCGGGCTCTCGGGACGAACACTGAAGCTTTCTTT.

The CDR3 loop is CASSHGQPYNEQFF. DNA of the CDR3: TGTGCCAGTAGCCACGGACAGCCCTACAATGAGCAGTTCTTC. The rearrangement joins TRBV19 to TRBJ2-1, with TRBD1 as a possible D gene (6 bases). CDR3 length: 14 residues. Trimming removed 6 bases at V and 2 bases at J, with 11 bases between. Germline-derived CDR1 and CDR2 are LNHDA and SQIVND (reference sequence).

The CDR3 DNA reads TGTGCCAGCAGCTCCACGGACAGTTCTCATTCTAACTATGGCTACACCTTC. Translation gives CASSSTDSSHSNYGYTF. This chain links TRBV7-9 with TRBJ1-2; perhaps TRBD1 as D (6 bases). This CDR3 has 17 amino acids. CDR1 and CDR2 from the germline V gene are SEHNR and FQNEAQ (reference sequence). With 4 bases removed from V and 0 bases from J, the gap between germline ends came to 18 bases.

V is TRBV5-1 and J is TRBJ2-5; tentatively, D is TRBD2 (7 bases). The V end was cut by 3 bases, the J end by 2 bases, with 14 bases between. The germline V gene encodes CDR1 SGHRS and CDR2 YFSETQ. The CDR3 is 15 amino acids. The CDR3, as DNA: TGCGCCAGCAGCTCCGAGGGAGGGGGACAAGAGACCCAGTACTTC. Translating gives CASSSEGGGQETQYF.

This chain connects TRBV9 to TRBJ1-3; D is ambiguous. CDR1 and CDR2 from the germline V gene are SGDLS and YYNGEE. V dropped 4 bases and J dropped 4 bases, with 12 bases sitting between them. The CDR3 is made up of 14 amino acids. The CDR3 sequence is CASSLRREGNTIYF. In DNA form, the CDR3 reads TGTGCCAGCAGCCTAAGACGTGAGGGAAACACCATATATTTT.

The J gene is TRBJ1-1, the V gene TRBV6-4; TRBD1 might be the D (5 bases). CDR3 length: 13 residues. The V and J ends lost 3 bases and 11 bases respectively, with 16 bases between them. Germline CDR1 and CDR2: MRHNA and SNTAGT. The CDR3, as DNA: TGTGCCAGCAGTGAACTCCGGGGAGGGGTGGCTTTCTTT. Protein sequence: CASSELRGGVAFF.

The CDR3 bases are TGTGCCAGTAGTGCGGGGGACGGCTATGGCTACACCTTC. Its protein is CASSAGDGYGYTF. The chain has TRBV19 and TRBJ1-2, with D perhaps matching TRBD1 (5 bases). The CDR3 runs 13 residues. The ends were cut back, 5 bases at V and 4 bases at J, with 11 bases in the middle. From germline, CDR1 is LNHDA and CDR2 SQIVND (reference sequence).

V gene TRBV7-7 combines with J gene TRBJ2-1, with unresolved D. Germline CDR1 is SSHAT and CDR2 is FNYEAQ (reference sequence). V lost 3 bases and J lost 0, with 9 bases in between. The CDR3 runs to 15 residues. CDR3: CASSLALSSYNEQFF. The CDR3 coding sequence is TGTGCCAGCAGCTTGGCCTTGAGCTCCTACAATGAGCAGTTCTTC.

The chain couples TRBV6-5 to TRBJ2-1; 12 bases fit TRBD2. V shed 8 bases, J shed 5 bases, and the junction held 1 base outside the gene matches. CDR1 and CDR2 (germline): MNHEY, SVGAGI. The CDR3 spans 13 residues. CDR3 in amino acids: CASGLAGNNEQFF. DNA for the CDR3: TGTGCCAGCGGACTAGCGGGAAACAATGAGCAGTTCTTC.

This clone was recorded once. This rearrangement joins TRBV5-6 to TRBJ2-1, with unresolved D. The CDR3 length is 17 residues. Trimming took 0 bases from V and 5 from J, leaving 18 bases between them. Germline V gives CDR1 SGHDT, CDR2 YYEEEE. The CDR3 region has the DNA TGTGCCAGCAGCTTGGGGTGGGTAGTGGAGTTGGACAATGAGCAGTTCTTC. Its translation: CASSLGWVVELDNEQFF.

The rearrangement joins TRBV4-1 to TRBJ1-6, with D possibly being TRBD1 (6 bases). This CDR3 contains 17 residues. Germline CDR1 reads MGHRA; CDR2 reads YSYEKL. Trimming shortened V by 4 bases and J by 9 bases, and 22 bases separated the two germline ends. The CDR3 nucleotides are TGCGCCAGCAGCCGCCGGGACATTAATTTAGATGGTTCACCCCTCCACTTT. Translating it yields CASSRRDINLDGSPLHF.

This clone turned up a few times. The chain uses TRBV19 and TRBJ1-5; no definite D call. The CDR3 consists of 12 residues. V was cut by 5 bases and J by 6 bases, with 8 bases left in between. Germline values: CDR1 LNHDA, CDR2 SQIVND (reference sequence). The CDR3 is CASSSLGQPQHF. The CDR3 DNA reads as TGTGCCAGTAGTTCCCTTGGTCAGCCCCAGCATTTT. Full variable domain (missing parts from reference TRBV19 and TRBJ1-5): DGGITQSPKYLFRKEGQNVTLSCEQNLNHDAMYWYRQDPGQGLRLIYYSQIVNDFQKGDIAEGYSVSREKKESFPLTVTSAQKNPTAFYLCASSSLGQPQHFGDGTRLSIL.

For the CDR3, the DNA is TGTGCCAGCAGCGTACGCCTCGGGAGTCCCAACGAGCAGTACTTC. Amino acid sequence: CASSVRLGSPNEQYF. V gene TRBV9 combines with J gene TRBJ2-7; possible D gene TRBD2, 6 bases. V was trimmed by 1 base and J by 5 bases, leaving 16 bases between them. The germline CDR1 and CDR2 sequences are SGDLS and YYNGEE. The CDR3 length is 15 residues.

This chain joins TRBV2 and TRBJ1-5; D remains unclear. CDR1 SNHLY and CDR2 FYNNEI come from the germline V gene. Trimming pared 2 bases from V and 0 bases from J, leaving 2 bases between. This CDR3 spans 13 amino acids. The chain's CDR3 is CASSENSNQPQHF. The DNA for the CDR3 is TGTGCCAGCAGTGAAAATAGCAATCAGCCCCAGCATTTT.

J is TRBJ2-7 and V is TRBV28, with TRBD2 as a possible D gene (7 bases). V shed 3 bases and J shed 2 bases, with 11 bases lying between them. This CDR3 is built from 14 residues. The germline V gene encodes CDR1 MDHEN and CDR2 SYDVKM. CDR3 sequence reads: CASSFRGGTYEQYF. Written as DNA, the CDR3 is TGTGCCAGCAGTTTTAGGGGGGGAACCTACGAGCAGTACTTC.